The TCR beta chain described here comes from a study of OX40 agonist ivuxolimab in advanced cancers. Study-wide findings and caveats: Compared with CD4+, CD8+ T cells on average had more expanded clones.

About this clone itself: Its antigen is not identified.

Produced via immunoSEQ multiplex PCR; TCRdb's table is partial and in-frame only. The profile covers roughly 60,000 clones, with approximately 86% appearing a single time and roughly 0.95% taken by the ten largest. CDR3 length: 16 amino acids. The germline V gene encodes CDR1 MNHEY and CDR2 SMNVEV (reference sequence). V was pared by 7 bases and J by 2 bases, with 21 bases between. This TCR was sampled from an adult with an advanced solid tumor such as melanoma, head and neck, liver or kidney cancer. The starting material was CD4+ or CD8+ T cells sorted from blood, obtained in a trial of the OX40 agonist ivuxolimab. The rearrangement links TRBV27 to TRBJ2-7; tentative D call: TRBD2 (6 bases). The CDR3 region has the DNA TGTGCCAGCAAAGTTTCCTCCCTAGCGCCTACCTACGAGCAGTACTTC. It yields the protein CASKVSSLAPTYEQYF.